What follows are 10 T cell receptor beta chains derived from one specimen sequenced in a study of T-cell reconstitution after alpha-beta-depleted transplantation in children. The authors prepared the TCRbeta library with unique molecular identifiers. Each CDR3 protein is one row after TCRdb ran MiXCR on the PCR reads. Of about 980,000 distinct CDR3 sequences listed, roughly 31% are singletons. Sample: PBMCs, mostly from graft donor cells, taken 360 days after TCRalphabeta/CD19-depleted stem cell transplant. The receptors originated from a boy less than two years old who had a stem cell transplant for SCID, so the T cells may come from the graft donor.

V gene TRBV15 combines with J gene TRBJ1-1, with D perhaps matching TRBD1 (6 bases). The CDR3 spans 18 residues. Trimming took 1 base from V and 1 from J, leaving 19 bases between them. The V gene's germline CDR1 is LNHNV and CDR2 YYDKDF (reference sequence). The chain's CDR3 is CATSRGNIWSRGNTEAFF. CDR3 sequence (DNA): TGTGCCACCAGCAGAGGTAACATTTGGTCCAGGGGGAACACTGAAGCTTTCTTT.

Only a few counts were recorded for this clonotype. J is TRBJ2-7 and V is TRBV7-9; 8 positions agree with TRBD1. The CDR3 loop spans 16 amino acids. Germline V lookup: CDR1 SEHNR, CDR2 FQNEAQ (reference sequence). V shed 5 bases and J 0 bases; nucleotides not matched to a gene: 9. The CDR3 bases are TGTGCCAGCAGCGCGGGGACAGGAAGCCTCTCCTACGAGCAGTACTTC. Protein sequence: CASSAGTGSLSYEQYF. The variable domain in full, with the rest retrieved from reference TRBV7-9 and TRBJ2-7, is DTGVSQNPRHKITKRGQNVTFRCDPISEHNRLYWYRQTLGQGPEFLTYFQNEAQLEKSRLLSDRFSAERPKGSFSTLEIQRTEQGDSAMYLCASSAGTGSLSYEQYFGPGTRLTVT.

This clonotype occurred a few times. The chain employs TRBV7-2 and TRBJ2-7, with TRBD1 as a possible D gene (6 bases). Germline V gives CDR1 SGHTA, CDR2 FQGNSA. This CDR3 is built from 15 residues. Trimming pared 5 bases from V and 4 bases from J, leaving 18 bases between. The CDR3 protein is CASSLTGPVGYEQYF. CDR3 coding DNA: TGTGCCAGCAGCCTAACAGGGCCCGTGGGGTACGAGCAGTACTTC. The full variable domain, in which reference TRBV7-2 and TRBJ2-7 provide the parts outside the CDR3, is GAGVSQSPSNKVTEKGKDVELRCDPISGHTALYWYRQSLGQGLEFLIYFQGNSAPDKSGLPSDRFSAERTGGSVSTLTIQRTQQEDSAVYLCASSLTGPVGYEQYFGPGTRLTVT.

This clonotype was observed a handful of times. The rearrangement links TRBV2 to TRBJ2-1; perhaps TRBD2 as D (5 bases). Germline V gene data show CDR1 as SNHLY and CDR2 as FYNNEI. The length of the CDR3 is 16 residues. V gave up 7 bases and J gave up 1 base, with 17 bases separating them. The CDR3 coding sequence is TGTGCCAGCAAGGGAATAGCGTTAAGGTCCTACAATGAGCAGTTCTTC. Translation gives CASKGIALRSYNEQFF.

This clonotype was seen a handful of times. The rearrangement uses TRBV5-1 and TRBJ2-3, with TRBD2 matching 9 bases. After removal of 0 bases from V and 4 bases from J, the junction contained 12 bases not matched to a gene. Per germline, CDR1 SGHRS and CDR2 YFSETQ. The CDR3 sequence is 18 residues long. This chain's CDR3 is CASSLGMASGAGADTQYF. The CDR3, as DNA: TGCGCCAGCAGCTTGGGTATGGCTAGCGGGGCTGGGGCAGATACGCAGTATTTT.

In this sample, this clonotype turned up a few times. The CDR3 here is CASSLVRGLRETQYF. The CDR3 DNA reads as TGTGCCAGCAGTTTAGTGCGGGGGCTGCGAGAGACCCAGTACTTC. The rearrangement joins TRBV12-3 or TRBV12-4 to TRBJ2-5, with D tentatively TRBD2 (7 bases). The length of the CDR3 is 15 residues. V was pared by 1 base and J by 4 bases, with 13 bases between.

This clonotype has just a few counts. V usage is TRBV5-1 and J usage is TRBJ2-4; 10 bases agree with TRBD1. Germline assignment: CDR1 SGHRS and CDR2 YFSETQ. The CDR3 runs 17 residues. V lost 0 bases and J lost 4; bases outside the gene matches: 7. The CDR3 loop is CASSLATGGQGKNIQYF. CDR3 bases: TGCGCCAGCAGCTTGGCCACCGGGGGACAGGGGAAAAACATTCAGTACTTC.

This clonotype was detected once. This chain connects TRBV12-3 or TRBV12-4 to TRBJ2-2; 7 bases fit TRBD1. CDR3 size: 16 residues. Trimming at V came to 0 bases and at J to 8 bases, leaving 9 bases not matched to a gene. The DNA of the CDR3 is TGTGCCAGCAGTTTAGCGCAGGGGGTCAAAGGAGGGGAGCTGTTTTTT. Its translation is CASSLAQGVKGGELFF.

This clonotype was seen a few times. The chain is built from TRBV5-1 and TRBJ2-1, with 7 bases identical to TRBD2. This CDR3 has 15 amino acids. V was pared by 0 bases and J by 4 bases, with 4 bases of the junction left unmatched. Per germline, CDR1 SGHRS and CDR2 YFSETQ. CDR3 bases: TGCGCCAGCAGCTTGGAACCTAGCGGTTACAATGAGCAGTTCTTC. Encoded protein: CASSLEPSGYNEQFF.

This clonotype was seen more than once but under ten times. This chain joins TRBV5-6 and TRBJ2-3; D perhaps matches TRBD1 (5 bases). This CDR3 contains 15 residues. The V and J ends lost 4 bases and 4 bases respectively, with 16 bases between them. The V gene's germline CDR1 is SGHDT and CDR2 YYEEEE. The CDR3 sequence is CASSLKQGWADTQYF. The CDR3, as DNA: TGTGCCAGCAGCCTTAAGCAGGGTTGGGCAGATACGCAGTATTTT. The full variable domain, in which reference TRBV5-6 and TRBJ2-3 provide the parts outside the CDR3, is DAGVTQSPTHLIKTRGQQVTLRCSPKSGHDTVSWYQQALGQGPQFIFQYYEEEERQRGNFPDRFSGHQFPNYSSELNVNALLLGDSALYLCASSLKQGWADTQYFGPGTRLTVL.